This T cell receptor (beta chain) was recovered during a study of cytotoxic CD8 clonotypes in ibrutinib-treated CLL. On the study more broadly: Responses: approximately 24 partial, 2 complete; after median around 64 months, about 15 stayed remitted, roughly 12 progressed.

Assay used: immunoSEQ multiplex PCR; TCRdb lists only in-frame clones, some missing. Here the sample spans 130,000 or so clones, 84% being singletons. Germline loops: CDR1 SGHTA, CDR2 FQGNSA. The length of the CDR3 is 19 residues. V shed 1 base and J shed 0 bases, with 19 bases lying between them. This specimen consisted of PBMCs, obtained after 24 months of ibrutinib treatment. The chain uses TRBV7-2 and TRBJ2-1; no firm D call. This TCR was sampled from a human donor with chronic lymphocytic leukemia. CDR3 sequence reads: CASSLVSYGGVSSYNEQFF. CDR3 nucleotide sequence: TGTGCCAGCAGCTTAGTATCCTATGGTGGGGTAAGCTCCTACAATGAGCAGTTCTTC.